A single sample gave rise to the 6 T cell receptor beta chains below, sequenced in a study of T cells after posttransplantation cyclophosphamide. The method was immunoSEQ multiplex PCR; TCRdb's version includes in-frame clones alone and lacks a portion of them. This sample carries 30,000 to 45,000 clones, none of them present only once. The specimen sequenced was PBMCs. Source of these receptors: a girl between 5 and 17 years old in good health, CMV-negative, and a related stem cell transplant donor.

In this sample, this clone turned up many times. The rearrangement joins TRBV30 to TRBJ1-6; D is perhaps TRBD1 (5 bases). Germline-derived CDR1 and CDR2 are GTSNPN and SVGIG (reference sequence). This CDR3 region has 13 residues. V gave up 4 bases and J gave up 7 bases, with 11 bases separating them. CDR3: CAWTPGGNSPLHF. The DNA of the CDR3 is TGTGCCTGGACCCCTGGGGGGAATTCACCCCTCCACTTT.

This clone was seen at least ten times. CDR3 bases: TGCGCCAGCAGCCACTATCCCAGGACGGGAGCAAAAGATACGCAGTATTTT. Its protein is CASSHYPRTGAKDTQYF. The rearrangement links TRBV4-3 to TRBJ2-3; TRBD2 might be the D (6 bases). Germline V CDR1 and CDR2: LGHNA, YSLEER. The germline V and J ends were trimmed by 3 bases and 5 bases, with 21 bases remaining between them. The CDR3 spans 17 residues.

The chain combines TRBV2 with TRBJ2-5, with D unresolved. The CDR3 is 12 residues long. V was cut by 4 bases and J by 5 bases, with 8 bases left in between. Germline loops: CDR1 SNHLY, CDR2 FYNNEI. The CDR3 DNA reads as TGTGCCAGCAGTGGAGATTCCGAGACCCAGTACTTC. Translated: CASSGDSETQYF. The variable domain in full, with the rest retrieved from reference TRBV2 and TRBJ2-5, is EPEVTQTPSHQVTQMGQEVILRCVPISNHLYFYWYRQILGQKVEFLVSFYNNEISEKSEIFDDQFSVERPDGSNFTLKIRSTKLEDSAMYFCASSGDSETQYFGPGTRLLVL.

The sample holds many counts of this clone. CDR3 bases: TGTGCCAGCAGTTTAGGGGGACATGTCAGCTCTGGAAACACCATATATTTT. Its translation is CASSLGGHVSSGNTIYF. The rearrangement uses TRBV28 and TRBJ1-3, with TRBD1 as a possible D gene (6 bases). The V end was cut by 2 bases, the J end by 0 bases, with 14 bases between. Looked up from germline, CDR1 is MDHEN and CDR2 is SYDVKM. The CDR3 is 17 residues long.

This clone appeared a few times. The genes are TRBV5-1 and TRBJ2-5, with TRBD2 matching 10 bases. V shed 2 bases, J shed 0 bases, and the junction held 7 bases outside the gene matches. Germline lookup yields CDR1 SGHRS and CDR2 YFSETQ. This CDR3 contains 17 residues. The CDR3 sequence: CASSLRTSGDYQETQYF. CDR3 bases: TGCGCCAGCAGCTTAAGAACTAGCGGGGACTACCAAGAGACCCAGTACTTC.

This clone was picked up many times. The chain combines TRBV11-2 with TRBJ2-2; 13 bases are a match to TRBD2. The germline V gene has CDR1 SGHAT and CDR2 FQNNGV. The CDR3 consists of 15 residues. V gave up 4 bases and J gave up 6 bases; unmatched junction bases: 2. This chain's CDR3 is CASSWTSGGAGELFF. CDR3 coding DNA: TGTGCCAGCAGCTGGACTAGCGGGGGCGCCGGGGAGCTGTTTTTT. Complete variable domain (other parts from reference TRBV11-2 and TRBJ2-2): EAGVAQSPRYKIIEKRQSVAFWCNPISGHATLYWYQQILGQGPKLLIQFQNNGVVDDSQLPKDRFSAERLKGVDSTLKIQPAKLEDSAVYLCASSWTSGGAGELFFGEGSRLTVL.